What follows are 26 T cell receptor beta chains derived from one specimen sequenced in a study of PD-1 blockade in classical Hodgkin lymphoma. Each patient experienced a relapse that followed autologous stem cell transplantation, and brentuximab vedotin exposure varied. Here immunoSEQ multiplex PCR was the method, and the copy in TCRdb shows in-frame clones only, minus some. The sample carries approximately 79,000 clones, around 90% recorded once. Sequencing was performed on peripheral blood mononuclear cells (PBMCs), taken before the second cycle of nivolumab. The source of these receptors is a human donor with classical Hodgkin lymphoma.

The chain is built from TRBV4-1 and TRBJ2-5; D is undetermined. CDR1 MGHRA and CDR2 YSYEKL come from the germline V gene. This CDR3 comprises 16 residues. The germline V and J ends were trimmed by 2 bases and 1 base, with 14 bases remaining between them. The CDR3 sequence is CASSQMLRTPQETQYF. The DNA of the CDR3 is TGCGCCAGCAGCCAAATGCTACGGACCCCCCAAGAGACCCAGTACTTC.

This chain connects TRBV7-8 to TRBJ2-7; perhaps TRBD2 as D (8 bases). V was trimmed by 5 bases and J by 3 bases, leaving 17 bases between them. CDR1 and CDR2 (germline): SGHVS, FQNEAQ. The CDR3 has 15 residues. The CDR3 DNA follows: TGTGCCAGCAGCCGGACAGGCGGGGGGAGCTACGAGCAGTACTTC. Encoded protein: CASSRTGGGSYEQYF. Supplemented by reference TRBV7-8 and TRBJ2-7, the full variable domain reads GAGVSQSPRYKVAKRGQDVALRCDPISGHVSLFWYQQALGQGPEFLTYFQNEAQLDKSGLPSDRFFAERPEGSVSTLKIQRTQQEDSAVYLCASSRTGGGSYEQYFGPGTRLTVT.

The rearrangement joins TRBV28 to TRBJ2-1, with D possibly matching TRBD2 (6 bases). This CDR3 contains 15 residues. Trimming left V 9 bases short and J 8 bases short, with 23 bases between. Germline V CDR1 and CDR2: MDHEN, SYDVKM. CDR3 protein: CASKAVTRPDDEQFF. As DNA, the CDR3 is TGTGCCAGTAAGGCAGTGACTAGACCGGATGATGAGCAGTTCTTC.

Only a few counts were recorded for this clone. V usage is TRBV30 and J usage is TRBJ1-5; the D is unclear. The germline V gene has CDR1 GTSNPN and CDR2 SVGIG (reference sequence). V lost 1 base, J lost 2 bases, and 12 bases lay in between. The CDR3 runs 15 residues. The CDR3 region is CAWSGPGVGNQPQHF. The CDR3, as DNA: TGTGCCTGGAGTGGACCGGGCGTAGGCAATCAGCCCCAGCATTTT.

The CDR3 DNA follows: TGTGCCAGCAGCTTGGCCCAGGTGAACACTGAAGCTTTCTTT. The encoded protein is CASSLAQVNTEAFF. The chain uses TRBV7-9 and TRBJ1-1, with D uncertain. The germline V gene has CDR1 SEHNR and CDR2 FQNEAQ (reference sequence). V lost 3 bases and J lost 0, with 8 bases in between. CDR3 length equals 14 residues. The full variable domain, its missing parts supplied by reference TRBV7-9 and TRBJ1-1, is DTGVSQNPRHKITKRGQNVTFRCDPISEHNRLYWYRQTLGQGPEFLTYFQNEAQLEKSRLLSDRFSAERPKGSFSTLEIQRTEQGDSAMYLCASSLAQVNTEAFFGQGTRLTVV.

The V call is TRBV28, the J call TRBJ2-7, with D perhaps matching TRBD1 (6 bases). V was pared by 8 bases and J by 6 bases, with 20 bases between. CDR3 size: 14 residues. Germline values: CDR1 MDHEN, CDR2 SYDVKM. CDR3 sequence (DNA): TGTGCCAGCTTTCCCCAGACAGGCCTCGGCGAGCAGTACTTC. Protein product: CASFPQTGLGEQYF.

The chain employs TRBV7-2 and TRBJ1-4; D may be TRBD1 (5 bases). Trimming removed 6 bases from V and 5 bases from J, with 19 bases in between. CDR3 length equals 16 residues. Germline CDR1 and CDR2: SGHTA and FQGNSA. The CDR3 region is CASRRGAGTGNEKLFF. In DNA, the CDR3 is TGTGCCAGCAGGCGAGGGGCCGGGACGGGGAATGAAAAACTGTTTTTT.

The rearrangement uses TRBV11-2 and TRBJ2-1; TRBD2 might be the D (6 bases). Germline V gene data show CDR1 as SGHAT and CDR2 as FQNNGV. The ends were cut back, 2 bases at V and 1 base at J, with 15 bases in the middle. This CDR3 contains 17 residues. The CDR3 sequence: CASSLSLAQPSYNEQFF. Written as DNA, the CDR3 is TGTGCCAGCAGCTTATCCCTAGCGCAACCTTCCTACAATGAGCAGTTCTTC. The full variable domain, rest sourced from reference TRBV11-2 and TRBJ2-1, is EAGVAQSPRYKIIEKRQSVAFWCNPISGHATLYWYQQILGQGPKLLIQFQNNGVVDDSQLPKDRFSAERLKGVDSTLKIQPAKLEDSAVYLCASSLSLAQPSYNEQFFGPGTRLTVL.

The V call is TRBV29-1, the J call TRBJ2-3; 8 bases are a match to TRBD1. CDR3 length: 14 residues. With V trimmed by 3 bases and J by 1 base, 3 bases remained unmatched. From germline, CDR1 is SQVTM and CDR2 ANQGSEA. CDR3 region: CSVEPGQGTDTQYF. For the CDR3, the DNA is TGCAGCGTTGAGCCGGGACAGGGCACAGATACGCAGTATTTT.

This chain joins TRBV28 and TRBJ1-2; D is possibly TRBD1 (5 bases). The CDR3 is made up of 16 amino acids. V lost 4 bases to trimming and J lost 4 bases, with 19 bases between them. The germline gives CDR1 MDHEN, CDR2 SYDVKM. The CDR3 region is CASSSPGGRERYGYTF. The CDR3 region has the DNA TGTGCCAGCAGTTCGCCGGGGGGTCGGGAGCGCTATGGCTACACCTTC.

The chain employs TRBV16 and TRBJ1-5; 8 bases are a match to TRBD1. The germline V gene has CDR1 KGHSY and CDR2 FQNENV. V lost 4 bases to trimming and J lost 5 bases; unmatched junction nucleotides: 1. This CDR3 spans 13 amino acids. The CDR3 DNA reads as TGTGCCAGCAGCCCAGGGGGCGATCAGCCCCAGCATTTT. Amino acids: CASSPGGDQPQHF.

This clone was seen only once. The gene calls are TRBV19 and TRBJ1-4; D unclear. In germline, CDR1 is LNHDA, CDR2 SQIVND (reference sequence). The CDR3 is 14 amino acids. Between the trimmed V and J ends, which lost 7 bases and 5 bases, there was a span of 14 bases. The CDR3 DNA follows: TGTGCCAGTAAAAATAACGGGCGAAATGAAAAACTGTTTTTT. Translated, it gives CASKNNGRNEKLFF.

The chain joins TRBV9 to TRBJ2-7; D gene ambiguous. Trimming stripped 1 base from V and 0 bases from J, with 5 bases between. CDR1 is SGDLS, CDR2 YYNGEE, per germline. This CDR3 spans 13 amino acids. DNA for the CDR3: TGTGCCAGCAGCGTAACACCCTCCTACGAGCAGTACTTC. Its translation is CASSVTPSYEQYF.

This clone was detected once. The rearrangement links TRBV4-1 to TRBJ1-1, with a tentative D call TRBD1 (5 bases). Germline lookup yields CDR1 MGHRA and CDR2 YSYEKL. Between the trimmed V and J ends, which lost 1 base and 7 bases, there was a span of 16 bases. This CDR3 comprises 15 residues. The CDR3 bases are TGCGCCAGCAGCCAAGTTCCTCAGGGTAGGATTGAAGCTTTCTTT. Its protein product is CASSQVPQGRIEAFF.

The rearrangement uses TRBV14 and TRBJ2-5; D remains unclear. Gene TRBJ2-7 matches the end of the DNA better, so the J call may be wrong. Germline CDR1 reads SGHDN; CDR2 reads FVKESK. This CDR3 spans 14 amino acids. The CDR3 loop reads CASSQGGPTYEQYF. The DNA of the CDR3 is TGTGCCAGCAGCCAAGGTGGACCAACCTACGAGCAGTACTTC.

The J gene is TRBJ2-1, the V gene TRBV18; 13 bases align to TRBD2. J lost 0 bases, V lost 3 bases, and 8 bases had no gene match. Germline CDR1 and CDR2: KGHSH and LQKENI. The CDR3 spans 19 residues. CDR3 nucleotide sequence: TGTGCCAGCTCACCGGGACTAGCGGGGATAGGAAGCTCCTACAATGAGCAGTTCTTC. Translated, it gives CASSPGLAGIGSSYNEQFF.

The chain combines TRBV5-4 with TRBJ2-7, with 7 bases lining up with TRBD2. The CDR3 is 15 amino acids. The V gene end was trimmed by 4 bases and the J gene end by 4 bases; junction bases not matched to a gene: 11. CDR1 is SGHNT and CDR2 is YYREEE in the germline V gene (reference sequence). The CDR3 region is CASSLGGGRSYEQYF. The CDR3 nucleotides are TGTGCCAGCAGCCTCGGTGGCGGGAGATCATACGAGCAGTACTTC.

The DNA of the CDR3 is TGTGCCAGCAGTTTATCGCAGGGGTTTCAGACCCAGTACTTC. Protein sequence: CASSLSQGFQTQYF. The chain is built from TRBV27 and TRBJ2-5; a weak D match, TRBD1 (6 bases). Germline V gene data show CDR1 as MNHEY and CDR2 as SMNVEV (reference sequence). The CDR3 is 14 residues long. Between the trimmed V and J ends, which lost 0 bases and 6 bases, there was a span of 11 bases.

The J gene is TRBJ2-5, the V gene TRBV2; a possible D gene is TRBD2 (7 bases). Germline assignment: CDR1 SNHLY and CDR2 FYNNEI. The CDR3 extends over 13 amino acids. V dropped 8 bases and J dropped 5 bases, with 15 bases sitting between them. CDR3 DNA: TGTGCCAGCGTTGCGGGGGCCCGGGAGACCCAGTACTTC. Translated, it gives CASVAGARETQYF.

The V call is TRBV4-1, the J call TRBJ2-5; maybe TRBD1 (7 bases). This CDR3 comprises 16 residues. The germline CDR1 and CDR2 sequences are MGHRA and YSYEKL. The V end was cut by 3 bases, the J end by 7 bases, with 21 bases between. CDR3 amino acids: CASSHPQGGGLATQYF. The DNA for the CDR3 is TGCGCCAGCAGCCACCCCCAGGGGGGTGGTTTAGCGACCCAGTACTTC.

The rearrangement uses TRBV28 and TRBJ2-1; 7 bases line up with TRBD2. In germline, CDR1 is MDHEN, CDR2 SYDVKM. Trimming at V came to 6 bases and at J to 4 bases, leaving 12 bases not matched to a gene. CDR3 length equals 16 residues. The CDR3: CASSRRLADPYNEQFF. CDR3 DNA: TGTGCCAGCAGCAGACGTCTAGCGGACCCATACAATGAGCAGTTCTTC.

This clone appeared a single time. DNA for the CDR3: TGTGCCAGTGGGACAGGGAAGACCCAGTACTTC. It encodes CASGTGKTQYF. The chain has TRBV2 and TRBJ2-5; 9 nucleotides match TRBD1. The CDR3 spans 11 residues. After removal of 9 bases from V and 6 bases from J, the junction contained 2 bases not matched to a gene. CDR1 and CDR2 from the germline V gene are SNHLY and FYNNEI.

The V gene is TRBV4-2, the J gene TRBJ2-5, with TRBD2 matching 10 bases. Trimming cost V 1 base and J 1 base; bases outside gene matches: 6. The CDR3 spans 17 residues. Germline V gene data show CDR1 as LGHNA and CDR2 as YNFKEQ. The CDR3 here is CASSQVASSGSQETQYF. In DNA, the CDR3 is TGTGCCAGCAGCCAAGTGGCTTCTAGCGGGAGCCAAGAGACCCAGTACTTC.

A note on this clone: At one boundary the junction diverges from the germline segment, which might be a read error. J is TRBJ2-6 and V is TRBV5-5; possible D gene TRBD1, 6 bases. Germline lookup yields CDR1 SGHKS and CDR2 YYEKEE (reference sequence). The CDR3 sequence is 13 residues long. The CDR3 DNA is TGTGCCAGCAGCTTGGACAGGGCAAACGTCCTGACTTTC. Translation gives CASSLDRANVLTF.

The CDR3 nucleotides read TGCGCCAGCAGCTCCGATACTAGCGGGAGGGCCAAATCCTACGAGCAGTACTTC. As protein: CASSSDTSGRAKSYEQYF. The gene calls are TRBV5-1 and TRBJ2-7; TRBD2 agrees at 13 bases. Germline V gene lookup returns CDR1 SGHRS and CDR2 YFSETQ. With V trimmed by 3 bases and J by 1 base, 10 bases remained unmatched. CDR3 length: 18 residues.

The rearrangement joins TRBV6-1 to TRBJ1-5; TRBD1 is a possible D gene (6 bases). The CDR3 is 14 residues long. V was pared by 4 bases and J by 6 bases, with 13 bases between. Germline V gene lookup returns CDR1 MNHNS and CDR2 SASEGT. As DNA, the CDR3 is TGTGCCAGCAGTGCGGACTGGGGGGCTCAGCCCCAGCATTTT. Protein product: CASSADWGAQPQHF.